The source of this T cell receptor beta chain is a study of response to subunit inactivated influenza vaccine. Study-wide points: The authors proposed limited new T cell recruitment per seasonal influenza vaccination.

Turning to this clonotype: Its target is not known.

V was cut by 2 bases and J by 0 bases, with 14 bases left in between. Germline loops: CDR1 KGHSH, CDR2 LQKENI. CDR3 length equals 16 residues. TCRdb called the RT-PCR reads again in MiXCR, with one record for every CDR3 protein. The sample yields some 640,000 distinct CDR3 sequences, over 11% seen once. The chain carries TRBV18 and TRBJ2-7, with unresolved D. This material consisted of PBMCs from blood, taken 14 to 15 days before vaccination. The TCR sequence derives from a man aged 45-65 years who received an inactivated influenza vaccine. The CDR3 DNA sequence: TGTGCCAGCTCACCAGGGGTCTTCAAGAGCTCCTACGAGCAGTACTTC. It yields the protein CASSPGVFKSSYEQYF.